This TCR beta chain emerged from a study of blood T cell repertoires in COVID-19. Study-level background: The analysed material was cDNA or gDNA that came from T cells, B-cell-depleted T cells, or PBMCs.

Sequencing used immunoSEQ multiplex PCR; TCRdb keeps in-frame clones, though not all of them. The sample has hundreds of thousands of clones; around nine tenths are singletons. CDR1 and CDR2 (germline): MNHNY, SVGAGI (reference sequence). V was clipped by 3 bases and J by 2 bases; unmatched bases: 7. The CDR3 is made up of 15 amino acids. This sequence was found in a man aged 65-85 years with acute or convalescent COVID-19. V and J are TRBV6-6 and TRBJ2-7; 7 bases are shared with TRBD1. Sequencing was carried out using peripheral blood. CDR3 region: CASSYPTTGTYEQYF. CDR3 nucleotides: TGTGCCAGCAGTTATCCCACGACAGGGACCTACGAGCAGTACTTC.